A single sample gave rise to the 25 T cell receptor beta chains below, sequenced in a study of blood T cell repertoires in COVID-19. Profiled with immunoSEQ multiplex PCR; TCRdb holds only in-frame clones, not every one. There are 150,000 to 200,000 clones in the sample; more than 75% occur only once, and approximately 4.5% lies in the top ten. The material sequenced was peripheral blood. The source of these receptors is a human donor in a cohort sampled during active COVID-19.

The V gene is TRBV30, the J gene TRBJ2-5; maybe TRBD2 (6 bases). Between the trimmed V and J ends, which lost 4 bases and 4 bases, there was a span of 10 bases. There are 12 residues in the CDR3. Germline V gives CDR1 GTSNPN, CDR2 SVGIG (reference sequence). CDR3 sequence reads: CAWKSSGETQYF. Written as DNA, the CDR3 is TGTGCCTGGAAGAGTAGCGGAGAGACCCAGTACTTC.

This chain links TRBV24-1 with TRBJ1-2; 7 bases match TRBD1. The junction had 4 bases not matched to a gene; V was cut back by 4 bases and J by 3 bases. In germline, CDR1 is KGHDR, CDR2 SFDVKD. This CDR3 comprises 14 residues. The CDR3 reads CATSDRGQDYGYTF. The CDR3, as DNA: TGTGCCACCAGTGACCGCGGACAGGACTATGGCTACACCTTC.

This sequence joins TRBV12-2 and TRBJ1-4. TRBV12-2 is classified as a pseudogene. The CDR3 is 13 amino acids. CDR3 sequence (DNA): TGTGCAAGTCGCTTAGGTCGGGAGGCAAAACTGTTTTTT. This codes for CASRLGREAKLFF.

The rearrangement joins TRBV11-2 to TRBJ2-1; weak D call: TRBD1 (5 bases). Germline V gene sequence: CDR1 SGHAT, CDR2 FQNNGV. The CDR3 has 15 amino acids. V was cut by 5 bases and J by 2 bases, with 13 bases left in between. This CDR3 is CASSQVDRTYNEQFF. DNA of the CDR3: TGTGCCAGCAGCCAAGTCGACAGAACCTACAATGAGCAGTTCTTC.

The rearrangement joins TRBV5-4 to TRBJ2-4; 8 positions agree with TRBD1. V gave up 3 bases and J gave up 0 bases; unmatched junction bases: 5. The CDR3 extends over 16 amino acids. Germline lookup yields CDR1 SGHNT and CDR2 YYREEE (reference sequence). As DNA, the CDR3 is TGTGCCAGCAGCTCAGGGGGCGGTGGAGCCAAAAACATTCAGTACTTC. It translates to CASSSGGGGAKNIQYF.

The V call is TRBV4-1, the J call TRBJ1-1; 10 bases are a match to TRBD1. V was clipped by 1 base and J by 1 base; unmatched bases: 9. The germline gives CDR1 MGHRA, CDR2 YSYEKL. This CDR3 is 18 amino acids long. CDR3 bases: TGCGCCAGCAGCCAAGTTCGACAGGGGGCGAGGTGGAACACTGAAGCTTTCTTT. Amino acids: CASSQVRQGARWNTEAFF.

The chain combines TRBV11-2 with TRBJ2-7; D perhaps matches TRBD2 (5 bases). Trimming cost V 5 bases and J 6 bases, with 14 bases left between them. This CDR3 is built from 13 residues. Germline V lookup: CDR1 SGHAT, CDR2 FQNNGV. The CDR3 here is CASSPSRGLEQYF. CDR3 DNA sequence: TGTGCCAGCAGCCCTAGTCGGGGTCTCGAGCAGTACTTC. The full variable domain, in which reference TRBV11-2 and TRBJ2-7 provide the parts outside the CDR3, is EAGVAQSPRYKIIEKRQSVAFWCNPISGHATLYWYQQILGQGPKLLIQFQNNGVVDDSQLPKDRFSAERLKGVDSTLKIQPAKLEDSAVYLCASSPSRGLEQYFGPGTRLTVT.

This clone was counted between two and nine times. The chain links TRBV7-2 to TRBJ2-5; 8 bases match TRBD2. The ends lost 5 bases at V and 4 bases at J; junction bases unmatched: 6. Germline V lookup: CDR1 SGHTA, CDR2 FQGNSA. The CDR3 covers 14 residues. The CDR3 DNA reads TGTGCCAGCAGCGGCGGGACTAGTGCAGAGACCCAGTACTTC. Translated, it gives CASSGGTSAETQYF.

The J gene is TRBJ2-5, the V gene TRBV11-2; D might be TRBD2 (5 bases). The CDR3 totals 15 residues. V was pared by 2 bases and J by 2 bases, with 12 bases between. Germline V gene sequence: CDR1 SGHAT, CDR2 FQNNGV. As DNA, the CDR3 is TGTGCCAGCAGCTTAAGGGCGGGTAGTCAAGAGACCCAGTACTTC. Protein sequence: CASSLRAGSQETQYF.

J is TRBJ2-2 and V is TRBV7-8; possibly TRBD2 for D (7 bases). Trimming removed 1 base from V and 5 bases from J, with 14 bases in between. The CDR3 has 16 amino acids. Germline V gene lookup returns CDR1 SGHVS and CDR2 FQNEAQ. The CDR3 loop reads CASSLEPEGGTGELFF. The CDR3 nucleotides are TGTGCCAGCAGCTTAGAACCGGAGGGGGGGACCGGGGAGCTGTTTTTT.

The CDR3 protein is CASSLKGDLQGFNSPLHF. The CDR3 DNA sequence: TGTGCCAGCAGTTTAAAGGGAGACCTGCAGGGGTTTAATTCACCCCTCCACTTT. The chain couples TRBV27 to TRBJ1-6, with D tentatively TRBD1 (6 bases). This CDR3 has 18 amino acids. The germline CDR1 and CDR2 sequences are MNHEY and SMNVEV (reference sequence). Trimming removed 2 bases from V and 6 bases from J, with 20 bases in between.

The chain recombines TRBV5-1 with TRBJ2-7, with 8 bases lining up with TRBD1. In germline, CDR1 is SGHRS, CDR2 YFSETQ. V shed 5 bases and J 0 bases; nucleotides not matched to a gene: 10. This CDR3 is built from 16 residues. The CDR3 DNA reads TGCGCCAGCAGTCGTACTAACAGGGGGAGCTCCTACGAGCAGTACTTC. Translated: CASSRTNRGSSYEQYF.

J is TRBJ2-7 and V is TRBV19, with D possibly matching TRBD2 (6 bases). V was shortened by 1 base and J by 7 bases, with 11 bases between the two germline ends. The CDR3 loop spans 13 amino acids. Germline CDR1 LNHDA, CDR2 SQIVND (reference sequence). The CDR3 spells CASSIAGAREQYF. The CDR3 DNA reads TGTGCCAGTAGTATAGCGGGAGCGCGGGAGCAGTACTTC. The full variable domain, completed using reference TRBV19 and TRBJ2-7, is DGGITQSPKYLFRKEGQNVTLSCEQNLNHDAMYWYRQDPGQGLRLIYYSQIVNDFQKGDIAEGYSVSREKKESFPLTVTSAQKNPTAFYLCASSIAGAREQYFGPGTRLTVT.

CDR3 sequence (DNA): TGTGCCAGCAGTCCACACGACAACTCTGGAAACACCATATATTTT. This gives the protein CASSPHDNSGNTIYF. This chain joins TRBV28 and TRBJ1-3; D gene ambiguous. The CDR3 runs 15 residues. V lost 5 bases and J lost 0, with 11 bases in between. Germline-derived CDR1 and CDR2 are MDHEN and SYDVKM. Variable domain in full (rest from reference TRBV28 and TRBJ1-3): DVKVTQSSRYLVKRTGEKVFLECVQDMDHENMFWYRQDPGLGLRLIYFSYDVKMKEKGDIPEGYSVSREKKERFSLILESASTNQTSMYLCASSPHDNSGNTIYFGEGSWLTVV.

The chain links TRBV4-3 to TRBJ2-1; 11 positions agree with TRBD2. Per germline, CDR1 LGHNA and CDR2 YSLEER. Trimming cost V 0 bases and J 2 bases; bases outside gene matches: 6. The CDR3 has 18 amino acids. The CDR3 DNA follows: TGCGCCAGCAGCCAAGAGGTTAGCGGGGGGGCGGCCTACAATGAGCAGTTCTTC. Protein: CASSQEVSGGAAYNEQFF.

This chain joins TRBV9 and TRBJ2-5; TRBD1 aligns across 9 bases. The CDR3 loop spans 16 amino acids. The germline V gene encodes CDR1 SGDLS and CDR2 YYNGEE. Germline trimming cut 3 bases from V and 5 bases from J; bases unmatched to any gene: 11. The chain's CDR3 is CASSENRGQGRETQYF. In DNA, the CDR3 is TGTGCCAGCAGCGAAAACAGAGGACAGGGGAGGGAGACCCAGTACTTC.

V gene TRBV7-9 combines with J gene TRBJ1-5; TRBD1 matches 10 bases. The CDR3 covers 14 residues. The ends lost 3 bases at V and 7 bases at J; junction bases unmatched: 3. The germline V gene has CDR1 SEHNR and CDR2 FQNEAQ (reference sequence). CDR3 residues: CASSFGTGDQPQHF. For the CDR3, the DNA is TGTGCCAGCAGCTTCGGGACAGGGGACCAGCCCCAGCATTTT.

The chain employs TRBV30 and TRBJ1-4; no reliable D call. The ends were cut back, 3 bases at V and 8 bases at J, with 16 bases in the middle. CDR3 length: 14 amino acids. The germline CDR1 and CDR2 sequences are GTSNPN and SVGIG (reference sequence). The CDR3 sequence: CAWSLVHPGEKLFF. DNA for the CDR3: TGTGCCTGGAGCCTCGTTCACCCCGGGGAAAAACTGTTTTTT.

This chain's CDR3 is CSVTGVSSGNTIYF. CDR3 sequence (DNA): TGCAGCGTTACAGGGGTAAGCTCTGGAAACACCATATATTTT. The chain joins TRBV29-1 to TRBJ1-3; 7 bases agree with TRBD1. With 5 bases clipped from V and 0 bases from J, the junction kept 4 bases outside the gene matches. CDR3 length equals 14 residues. Looked up from germline, CDR1 is SQVTM and CDR2 is ANQGSEA.

Here the CDR3 reads CASSLQSPGVRQFF. CDR3 nucleotides: TGTGCCAGCAGCCTCCAGTCTCCGGGAGTAAGGCAGTTCTTC. The chain has TRBV28 and TRBJ2-1, with D possibly being TRBD2 (6 bases). Between the trimmed V and J ends, which lost 6 bases and 12 bases, there was a span of 21 bases. The CDR3 has 14 residues. Germline CDR1 MDHEN, CDR2 SYDVKM.

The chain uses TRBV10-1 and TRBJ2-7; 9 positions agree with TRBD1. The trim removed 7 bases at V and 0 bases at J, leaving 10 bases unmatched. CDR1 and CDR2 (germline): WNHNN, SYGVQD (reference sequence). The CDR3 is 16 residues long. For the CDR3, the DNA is TGCGCCAGCACCCCAGGGACAGGGAGGGGCTCCTACGAGCAGTACTTC. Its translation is CASTPGTGRGSYEQYF.

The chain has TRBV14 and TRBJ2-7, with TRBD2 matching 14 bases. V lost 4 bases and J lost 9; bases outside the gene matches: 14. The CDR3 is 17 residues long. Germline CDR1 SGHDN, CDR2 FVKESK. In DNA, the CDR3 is TGTGCCAGCAGCCCTTCCCCGGGACTAGCGGGAGCCCTAGGGCAGTACTTC. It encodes CASSPSPGLAGALGQYF. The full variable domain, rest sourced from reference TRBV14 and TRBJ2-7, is EAGVTQFPSHSVIEKGQTVTLRCDPISGHDNLYWYRRVMGKEIKFLLHFVKESKQDESGMPNNRFLAERTGGTYSTLKVQPAELEDSGVYFCASSPSPGLAGALGQYFGPGTRLTVT.

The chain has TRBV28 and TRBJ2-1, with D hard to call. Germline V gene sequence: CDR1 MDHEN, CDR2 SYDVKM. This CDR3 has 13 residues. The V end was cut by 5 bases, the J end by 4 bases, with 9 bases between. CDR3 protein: CASSRVGYNEQFF. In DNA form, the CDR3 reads TGTGCCAGCAGTCGGGTAGGTTACAATGAGCAGTTCTTC.

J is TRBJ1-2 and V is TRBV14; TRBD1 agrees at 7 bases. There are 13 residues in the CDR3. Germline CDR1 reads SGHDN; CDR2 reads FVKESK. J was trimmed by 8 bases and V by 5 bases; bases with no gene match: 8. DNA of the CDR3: TGTGCCAGCAGCGCAGGACAGGCGAGGGGCTACACCTTC. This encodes CASSAGQARGYTF.

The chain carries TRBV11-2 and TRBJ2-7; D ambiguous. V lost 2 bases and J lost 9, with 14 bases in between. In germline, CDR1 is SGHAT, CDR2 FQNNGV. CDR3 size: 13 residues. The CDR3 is CASSLSLAVVQYF. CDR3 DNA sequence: TGTGCCAGCAGCTTAAGTTTAGCCGTGGTGCAGTACTTC.